The 8 T cell receptor beta chains presented below share a single source sample, sequenced in a study of human T cells and chemical hapten exposure. The time point here: patch test 3, about 24 weeks after DPC sensitization. Treatment specified: therapeutic diphenylcyclopropenone sensitization with weekly scalp DPC. TCRdb re-derived calls from the RACE reads in MiXCR, one entry per CDR3 protein. The sample lists 55,000 to 75,000 distinct CDR3 sequences, under 15% occurring once. The source material was whole blood, sampled in connection with sensitization to the hapten diphenylcyclopropenone (DPC). The receptor set was obtained from a man aged 25 to 40 with alopecia areata. Some clones in this sample may be carry-over from other donors' samples.

The rearrangement joins TRBV18 to TRBJ1-1; no reliable D call. Looked up from germline, CDR1 is KGHSH and CDR2 is LQKENI. The CDR3 consists of 16 residues. Deletions cut 6 bases from V and 3 bases from J, with 20 bases between. CDR3 in DNA: TGTGCCAGCTCCCCTGCCCTCCTCCCAGCGGACACTGAAGCTTTCTTT. Its translation is CASSPALLPADTEAFF.

This clonotype was recorded many times. This chain uses TRBV5-4 with TRBJ2-7, with D tentatively TRBD1 (6 bases). Trimming shortened V by 2 bases and J by 4 bases, and 10 bases separated the two germline ends. Germline V gives CDR1 SGHNT, CDR2 YYREEE (reference sequence). This CDR3 is 13 amino acids long. The CDR3 reads CASSLLTGYEQYF. Here the CDR3 DNA reads TGTGCCAGCAGCTTACTAACAGGGTACGAGCAGTACTTC.

J is TRBJ2-1 and V is TRBV7-2, with TRBD2 identical over 11 bases. The V gene's germline CDR1 is SGHTA and CDR2 FQGNSA. The length of the CDR3 is 17 residues. V lost 1 base to trimming and J lost 9 bases; unmatched junction nucleotides: 11. The CDR3 is CASSLGEGTSGRGEQFF. The CDR3 bases are TGTGCCAGCAGCTTAGGGGAAGGGACTAGCGGTCGGGGTGAGCAGTTCTTC.

The rearrangement links TRBV28 to TRBJ2-7; D perhaps matches TRBD2 (7 bases). The CDR3 sequence is 14 residues long. Germline CDR1 is MDHEN and CDR2 is SYDVKM. V was shortened by 6 bases and J by 4 bases, with 16 bases between the two germline ends. The CDR3 region is CASRIGGPGYEQYF. CDR3 DNA sequence: TGTGCCAGCAGGATCGGGGGGCCCGGGTACGAGCAGTACTTC.

This clonotype was counted at least ten times. The V and J genes are TRBV6-2 or TRBV6-3 and TRBJ1-3; D ambiguous. V lost 2 bases and J lost 2, with 4 bases in between. Germline lookup yields CDR1 MNHEY and CDR2 SVGEGT. The CDR3 totals 13 residues. The CDR3 nucleotides read TGTGCCAGCAGTTACGAGCCTGGAAACACCATATATTTT. The encoded protein is CASSYEPGNTIYF.

The DNA for the CDR3 is TGCAGTGCTAGTCTAACGGGGAACCTAAGAAACACCATATATTTT. It translates to CSASLTGNLRNTIYF. The rearrangement joins TRBV20-1 to TRBJ1-3, with D uncertain. The CDR3 is made up of 15 amino acids. Trimming stripped 3 bases from V and 5 bases from J, with 17 bases between. Germline V gene data show CDR1 as DFQATT and CDR2 as SNEGSKA (reference sequence).

This clonotype has just a few counts. This sequence joins TRBV11-2 and TRBJ2-5; D is unresolved. Germline CDR1 is SGHAT and CDR2 is FQNNGV. CDR3 length: 14 residues. Trimming left V 3 bases short and J 1 base short, with 9 bases between. The CDR3 sequence: CASSLQQIQETQYF. CDR3 DNA sequence: TGTGCCAGCAGCTTGCAGCAAATCCAAGAGACCCAGTACTTC.

This clonotype was counted many times. For the CDR3, the DNA is TGTGCCAGCAGCCTATTCCGTTTGAGGGGAAGCTATGGCTACACCTTC. Its protein is CASSLFRLRGSYGYTF. The V gene is TRBV3-1, the J gene TRBJ1-2; D is possibly TRBD1 (5 bases). Between the trimmed V and J ends, which lost 4 bases and 4 bases, there was a span of 19 bases. The CDR3 runs to 16 residues. The V gene's germline CDR1 is LGHDT and CDR2 YNNKEL (reference sequence).